This T cell receptor beta chain was captured by sequencing in a study of human T cells and chemical hapten exposure (dated by TCRdb to 2020 to 2023). About the study as a whole: For sensitization, 2% DPC in acetone was applied to a roughly 2 cm by roughly 2 cm area of upper inner arm skin. Throughout the roughly 25-week study period, patients were also given weekly therapeutic DPC doses on the scalp. Patch testing on the upper back used Finn chambers containing 0.01% DPC, with scoring done after 6 days according to International Contact Dermatitis Research Group standards. The mostly female patient cohort included alopecia areata with under or over 50% scalp involvement, alopecia totalis and alopecia universalis. Libraries were combined into a pool for sequencing, and differences in TCR yield between samples came mainly from small differences in library volumes within the pool. In alopecia patients, the study followed how the peripheral blood TCR repertoire changed in vivo over primary and secondary sensitization to diphenylcyclopropenone (DPC), a hapten. Blood samples were taken from patients before sensitization (week 0) and at 2, 6 and about 24 weeks after DPC sensitization. Some 29 alopecia patients gave blood for TCR sequencing at one to four time points (pre-sensitization, 2, 6 and 24 weeks).

On the study overall, not on this receptor specifically: After repeated subsampling, the strength of the expansion versus patch-test correlation and the threshold at which it became significant changed. DPC sensitization did not change how many TCRs were above 1 in 1000 frequency, and no evidence was found of alterations in global repertoire structure. Patch test score was positively correlated with the number of PT1 expanded TCRs, with significance at thresholds 8, 16 and 32 but not at 4. All patients had alopecia, a presumed autoimmune disease, so their immune response might differ from that of healthy individuals. Compared with pre-sensitization or healthy control sets, expanded TCRs formed significantly more large CDR3 similarity clusters, which is consistent with antigen-driven responses.

In the germline V gene, CDR1 corresponds to SGHTA and CDR2 to FQGNSA. From its cysteine to its phenylalanine, the CDR3 spans 14 amino acids. Only CDR3 DNA remains: 42 bases, in frame from the first base. V is cut by 5 bases and J by 1 base, and the space between the germline ends is 11 bases. Libraries were prepared through RACE. TCRdb lists the instrument as NextSeq 500. During library preparation, unique molecular identifiers were attached to individual cDNA molecules so that TCRs could be counted in a quantitative, reproducible way. Both TCR alpha and TCR beta chains were sequenced from each blood RNA sample. Under the source paper's analysis protocol: A median of about 100,000 TCRs per sample was observed, with a range of roughly 23,224 to 700,000. The Decombinator software suite was used to annotate the V, J and CDR3 of the TCR reads. To make PS versus PT1 abundance plots, every sample was subsampled to the same number of TCRs (28,000). Expanded TCRs were defined as absent before sensitization and observed at least eight times at the 2-week time point. Using fastp at Q25 and MiXCR, TCRdb reprocessed the public reads and kept productive beta chains. Every entry covers one CDR3 protein and lists the most common genes and DNA from its rows. What appears here as the V and J calls and clone size reflects TCRdb's work, not the paper's. The sample contains roughly 30,000 distinct CDR3 sequences, 8% to 9.5% of them found a single time. About 6.6% of the sample is taken by the ten largest.

The time point label, as the study defines it: patch test 2, 6 weeks after DPC sensitization. The treatment or condition label of this sample denotes: therapeutic diphenylcyclopropenone sensitization with weekly scalp DPC. At every patch-test visit, the blood draw took place before the patch test was put on. Patients were eligible if aged 18 to 70, diagnosed with alopecia and judged suitable for DPC therapy, and pregnant patients were excluded. Total RNA was extracted from unfractionated whole blood collected in Tempus Blood RNA tubes. This clonotype was seen ten or more times. Its antigen is still unknown. Base qualities are not at hand, and no much larger clone is one base apart.

The sequence derives from a man in his thirties or forties with alopecia areata. Some clones in this sample may be carry-over from other donors' samples. The chain is made from TRBV7-2 and TRBJ2-5, and possibly TRBD2, on 6 matching bases. The material sequenced was whole blood, taken in connection with sensitization to the hapten diphenylcyclopropenone (DPC). The nucleotide sequence is TGTGCCAGCAGCGGGGGGTCCCTCCAAGAGACCCAGTACTTC. The translation is CASSGGSLQETQYF. Beyond the CDR3, the reference TRBV7-2 and TRBJ2-5 genes provide the residues; the full variable domain reads: GAGVSQSPSNKVTEKGKDVELRCDPISGHTALYWYRQSLGQGLEFLIYFQGNSAPDKSGLPSDRFSAERTGGSVSTLTIQRTQQEDSAVYLCASSGGSLQETQYFGPGTRLLVL.